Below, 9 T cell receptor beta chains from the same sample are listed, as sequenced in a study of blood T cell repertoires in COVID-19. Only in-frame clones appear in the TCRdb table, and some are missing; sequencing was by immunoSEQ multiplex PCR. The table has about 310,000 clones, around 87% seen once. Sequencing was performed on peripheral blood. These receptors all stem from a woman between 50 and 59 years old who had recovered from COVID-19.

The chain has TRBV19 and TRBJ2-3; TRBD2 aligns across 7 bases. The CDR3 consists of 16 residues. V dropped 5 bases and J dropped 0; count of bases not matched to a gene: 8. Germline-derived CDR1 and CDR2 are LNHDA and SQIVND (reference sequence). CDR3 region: CASSAKLAPSTDTQYF. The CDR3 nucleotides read TGTGCCAGTAGTGCGAAACTAGCGCCTAGCACAGATACGCAGTATTTT.

The chain's CDR3 is CASSPTTVRSEKLFF. The DNA for the CDR3 is TGTGCCAGCAGTCCCACGACAGTCCGGAGCGAAAAACTGTTTTTT. The chain joins TRBV6-2 or TRBV6-3 to TRBJ1-4; D perhaps matches TRBD1 (5 bases). The CDR3 contains 15 residues. Per the germline V gene, CDR1 is MNHEY and CDR2 is SVGEGT. Trimming cost V 5 bases and J 8 bases, with 18 bases left between them.

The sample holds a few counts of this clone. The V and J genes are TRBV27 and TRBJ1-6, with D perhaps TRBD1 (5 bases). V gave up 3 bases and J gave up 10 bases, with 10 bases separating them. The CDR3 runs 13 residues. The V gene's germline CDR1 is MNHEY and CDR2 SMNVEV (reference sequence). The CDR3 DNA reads TGTGCCAGCAGTTTCTCCGGGGGGTCACCCCTCCACTTT. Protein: CASSFSGGSPLHF.

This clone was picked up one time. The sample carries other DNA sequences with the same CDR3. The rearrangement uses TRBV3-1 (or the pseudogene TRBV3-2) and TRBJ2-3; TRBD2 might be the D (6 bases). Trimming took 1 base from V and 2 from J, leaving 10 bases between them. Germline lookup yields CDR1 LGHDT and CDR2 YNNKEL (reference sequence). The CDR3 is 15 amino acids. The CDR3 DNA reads TGTGCCAGCAGCCAAGCTGGAGGGCACACAGATACGCAGTATTTT. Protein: CASSQAGGHTDTQYF.

The CDR3 loop is CASSLSGDRGVYGYTF. The CDR3 DNA reads TGTGCCAGCAGCTTATCCGGGGACAGGGGAGTCTATGGCTACACCTTC. The chain joins TRBV5-6 to TRBJ1-2; 10 positions match TRBD1. The CDR3 runs 16 residues. The junction had 8 bases not matched to a gene; V was cut back by 2 bases and J by 4 bases. Germline V CDR1 and CDR2: SGHDT, YYEEEE.

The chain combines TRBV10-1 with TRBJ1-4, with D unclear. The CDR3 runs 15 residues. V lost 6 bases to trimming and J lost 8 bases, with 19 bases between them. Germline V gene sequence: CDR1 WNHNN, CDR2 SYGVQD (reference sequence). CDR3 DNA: TGCGCCAGCAGCCTAACTCTCGGGGAGGAGGAAAAACTGTTTTTT. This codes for CASSLTLGEEEKLFF.

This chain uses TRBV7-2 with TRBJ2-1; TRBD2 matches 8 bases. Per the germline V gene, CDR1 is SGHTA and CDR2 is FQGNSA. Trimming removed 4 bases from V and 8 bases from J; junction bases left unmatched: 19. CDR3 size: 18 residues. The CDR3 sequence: CASSSPSPGTRSFDEQFF. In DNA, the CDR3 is TGTGCCAGCAGCTCCCCATCACCCGGGACTAGAAGTTTTGATGAGCAGTTCTTC.

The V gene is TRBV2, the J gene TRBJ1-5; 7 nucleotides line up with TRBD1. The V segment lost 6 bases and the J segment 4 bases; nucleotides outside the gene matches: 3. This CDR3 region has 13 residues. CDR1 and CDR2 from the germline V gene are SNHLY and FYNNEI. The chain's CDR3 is CASRTGPNQPQHF. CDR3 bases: TGTGCCAGCAGGACAGGGCCGAATCAGCCCCAGCATTTT. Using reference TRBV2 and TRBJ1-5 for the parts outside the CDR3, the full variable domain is EPEVTQTPSHQVTQMGQEVILRCVPISNHLYFYWYRQILGQKVEFLVSFYNNEISEKSEIFDDQFSVERPDGSNFTLKIRSTKLEDSAMYFCASRTGPNQPQHFGDGTRLSIL.

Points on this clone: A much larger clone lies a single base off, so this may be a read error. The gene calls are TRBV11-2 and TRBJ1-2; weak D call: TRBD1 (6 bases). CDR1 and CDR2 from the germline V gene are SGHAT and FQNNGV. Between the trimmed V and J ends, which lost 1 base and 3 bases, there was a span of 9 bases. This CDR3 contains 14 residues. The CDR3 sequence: CASSLAAGDYGYTF. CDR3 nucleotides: TGTGCCAGCAGCTTAGCGGCAGGGGACTATGGCTACACCTTC.